This T cell receptor beta chain was recorded in a study of CD8+CD57+ T cells in acquired aplastic anemia. The V end was cut by 5 bases, the J end by 8 bases, with 6 bases between. Germline V lookup: CDR1 SGHTA, CDR2 FQGNSA. This CDR3 is 11 amino acids long. The TCR beta profiling, which covered VDJ combination and CDR3 sequence, was carried out using genomic DNA as the template. TCRdb redid the calling of the reads with MiXCR, one entry per CDR3 protein. The sample consists of some 280,000 distinct CDR3 sequences, roughly half of them appearing once. This TCR was recovered from a human donor with severe aplastic anemia or a healthy control (not recorded which). The sample taken for sequencing was sorted CD4+, CD8+, or CD8+CD57+ T cells (not recorded which) from PBMCs. The rearrangement uses TRBV7-2 and TRBJ2-2; D is uncertain. CDR3 in DNA: TGTGCCAGCAGCATCAATGGGGAGCTGTTTTTT. Translated, it gives CASSINGELFF.